The source of this TCR beta chain is a study of cytomegalovirus exposure and HLA in healthy donors. In the case of this clone: The target antigen is unknown.

Trimming removed 0 bases at V and 11 bases at J, with 13 bases between. This CDR3 has 13 amino acids. The V gene's germline CDR1 is MGHRA and CDR2 YSYEKL. Study-wide findings and caveats: The authors listed 180 or so TCR beta chains as cytomegalovirus-associated.

PCR was performed using 60 Vbeta and 13 Jbeta primers. Here immunoSEQ multiplex PCR was the method, and the copy in TCRdb shows in-frame clones only, minus some. The sample contains more than 130,000 clones, 75% to 80% of which appear only once. The chain couples TRBV4-1 to TRBJ1-1; D might be TRBD1 (5 bases). Sequenced input: PBMCs. This clonotype originated in a man younger than 30 in good health and CMV-seronegative. The CDR3 DNA sequence: TGCGCCAGCAGCCAAGATTGGCAGGGAACCGCTTTCTTT. Protein sequence: CASSQDWQGTAFF.